This is a list of T cell receptor beta chains from one sample in a study of post-analysis software for immune sequencing data. In TCRdb, the PCR reads were re-called with MiXCR into one record per CDR3 protein. The data hold under 200,000 distinct CDR3 sequences, with 25% to 35% observed a single time. Sequenced sample: blood. The receptors stem from a girl younger than 18 with multiple sclerosis. Each CDR3 is given with its conserved first and last residue. Each record gives: CDR3 DNA, CDR3 protein, J gene, D gene, clone size, V gene. The D gene is left open where the match is weak. Clone sizes are given selectively: once, few, many, or a class where the clone is expanded.

TGTGCCAGCCGGGGACAGTTGAATGAAAAACTGTTTTTT	CASRGQLNEKLFF	TRBJ1-4	TRBD1	few	TRBV2
TGTGCCAGCAGCCGCAGACAGGAGGAGACTGAAGCTTTCTTT	CASSRRQEETEAFF	TRBJ1-1	NA	NA	TRBV9
TGTGCCAGCAGTTTAATTAGTTTAGCAGCCCTAGAGAACACTGAAGCTTTCTTT	CASSLISLAALENTEAFF	TRBJ1-1	NA	NA	TRBV6-5
TGTGCCAGCAGCGTACGATCTACGACTAGCGCCCAAGAGACCCAGTACTTC	CASSVRSTTSAQETQYF	TRBJ2-5	TRBD2	NA	TRBV9
TGCAGTGCTAGAGGGCGGGGAGATCAGCCCCAGCATTTT	CSARGRGDQPQHF	TRBJ1-5	NA	NA	TRBV20-1
TGTGCCAGCAGCTTAGCCCGCGGACAGGGGAGAGCTGAAGCTTTCTTT	CASSLARGQGRAEAFF	TRBJ1-1	TRBD1	NA	TRBV7-9
TGTGCCAGCAGCTCGACCTTGGGTCCGGGGGATGAGCAGTTCTTC	CASSSTLGPGDEQFF	TRBJ2-1	NA	few	TRBV7-9
TGTGCCAGCAGTCGACAGGGACAGGAGTATTTCCTCCACTTT	CASSRQGQEYFLHF	TRBJ1-6	TRBD1	many	TRBV5-6
TGTGCCAGCAGTCCCTCTTCGGGACAAACAACCCGCTATGGCTACACCTTC	CASSPSSGQTTRYGYTF	TRBJ1-2	NA	few	TRBV28
TGCGCCAGCAGCTTGAGTTCGCTAGCGGGAGGCAATGAGCAGTTCTTC	CASSLSSLAGGNEQFF	TRBJ2-1	TRBD2	few	TRBV5-1
TGTGCCAGCAGCGACGGACCGGGACTAGCGGGAGAAGATACGCAGTATTTT	CASSDGPGLAGEDTQYF	TRBJ2-3	TRBD2	NA	TRBV4-2
TGTGCCAGCAGTTTGGGGGATTCACCCCCCCACTTT	CASSLGDSPPHF	TRBJ1-6	NA	NA	TRBV5-6
TGTGCCACCAGAAAAGGGTTCGGTGAAGCTTTCTTT	CATRKGFGEAFF	TRBJ1-1	NA	few	TRBV15
TGTGCCAGCAGTGTGGCAGGCTCCTACGAGCAGTACTTC	CASSVAGSYEQYF	TRBJ2-7	NA	many	TRBV2
TGTGCCAGCAGCTTAGACACGTATAGCAATCAGCCCCAGCATTTT	CASSLDTYSNQPQHF	TRBJ1-5	NA	NA	TRBV7-9
TGCGCCAGCAGCCCGCGGGACACCTATGGCTACACCTTC	CASSPRDTYGYTF	TRBJ1-2	NA	NA	TRBV5-1
TGCGCCAGCAGCCATACACTCCAAGAGACCCAGTACTTC	CASSHTLQETQYF	TRBJ2-5	NA	many	TRBV5-1
TGCAGTGCTAGTTCTGGACGGTATAATTCACCCCTCCACTTT	CSASSGRYNSPLHF	TRBJ1-6	NA	few	TRBV20-1
TGTGCCAGCAGGGCGAACTCTCAAGAGACCCAGTACTTC	CASRANSQETQYF	TRBJ2-5	NA	once	TRBV28
TGCAGCACTGGGACTAGCGGGGCAGATACGCAGTATTTT	CSTGTSGADTQYF	TRBJ2-3	TRBD2	many	TRBV29-1
TGCGCCAGCAGCTGGACAGCGACTAACACTGAAGCTTTCTTT	CASSWTATNTEAFF	TRBJ1-1	NA	NA	TRBV5-1
TGTGCCAGCAGACGCCGGACTAGCGGGAACTACAATGAGCAGTTCTTC	CASRRRTSGNYNEQFF	TRBJ2-1	TRBD2	many	TRBV12-3/TRBV12-4
TGTGCCACCAGCAGGACTAGCGGCGCGGGAGATACGCAGTATTTT	CATSRTSGAGDTQYF	TRBJ2-3	TRBD2	many	TRBV15
TGCGCCAGCAGCTTAGGGACTAGCGACTCCTACGAGCAGTACTTC	CASSLGTSDSYEQYF	TRBJ2-7	TRBD2	many	TRBV5-1